This paragraph covers one T cell receptor (beta chain) sequence. The sample is drawn from a study of blood T cell repertoires in COVID-19. Study context: COVID-19 samples from acute and convalescent phases originated in the United States, Italy and Spain. Nucleic acid was either cDNA or gDNA, and it came from T cells, B-cell-depleted T cells, or PBMCs.

Trimming took 0 bases from V and 4 from J, leaving 15 bases between them. The V gene's germline CDR1 is LGHNT and CDR2 FRNRAP. The CDR3 contains 16 residues. In the authors' methods: Reference gene primers were amplified, and this amplification served to estimate nucleated cell counts. Clones were sequenced by immunoSEQ multiplex PCR, and TCRdb holds only the in-frame ones, with some missing. D and trimming were read from the DNA, whereas the V and J calls and clone size are those reported in that table. The data hold some 150,000 clones, with under 90% observed a single time. This rearrangement joins TRBV12-5 to TRBJ1-1; tentative D call: TRBD1 (5 bases). Material: peripheral blood. The TCR sequence derives from a human donor in a cohort sampled during active COVID-19. The CDR3 region has the DNA TGTGCTAGTGGTTTGGTACCAGGGTGGTCGGGCACTGAAGCTTTCTTT. As protein: CASGLVPGWSGTEAFF.